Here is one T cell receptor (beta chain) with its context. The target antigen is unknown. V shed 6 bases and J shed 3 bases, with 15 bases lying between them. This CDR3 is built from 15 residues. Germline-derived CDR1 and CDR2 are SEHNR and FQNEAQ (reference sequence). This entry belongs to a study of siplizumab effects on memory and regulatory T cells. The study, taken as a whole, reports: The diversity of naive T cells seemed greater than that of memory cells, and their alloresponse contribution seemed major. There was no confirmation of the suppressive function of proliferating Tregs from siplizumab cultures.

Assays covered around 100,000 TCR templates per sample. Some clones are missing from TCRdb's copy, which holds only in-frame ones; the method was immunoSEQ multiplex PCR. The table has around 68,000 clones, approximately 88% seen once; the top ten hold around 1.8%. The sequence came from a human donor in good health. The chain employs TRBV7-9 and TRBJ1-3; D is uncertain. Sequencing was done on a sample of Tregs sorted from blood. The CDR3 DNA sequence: TGTGCCAGCAGAACTCCAGGCGCCTTTGGAAACACCATATATTTT. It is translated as CASRTPGAFGNTIYF.